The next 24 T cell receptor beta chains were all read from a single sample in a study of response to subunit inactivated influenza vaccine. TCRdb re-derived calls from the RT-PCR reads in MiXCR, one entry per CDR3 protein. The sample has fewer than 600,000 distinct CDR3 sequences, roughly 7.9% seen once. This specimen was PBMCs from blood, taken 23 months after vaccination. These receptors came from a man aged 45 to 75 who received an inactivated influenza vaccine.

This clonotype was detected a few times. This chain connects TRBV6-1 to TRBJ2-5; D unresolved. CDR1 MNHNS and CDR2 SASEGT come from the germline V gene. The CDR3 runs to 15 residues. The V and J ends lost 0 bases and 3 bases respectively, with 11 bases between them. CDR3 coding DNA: TGTGCCAGCAGTGAAGCCTATAGGCCAAAAGAGACCCAGTACTTC. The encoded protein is CASSEAYRPKETQYF.

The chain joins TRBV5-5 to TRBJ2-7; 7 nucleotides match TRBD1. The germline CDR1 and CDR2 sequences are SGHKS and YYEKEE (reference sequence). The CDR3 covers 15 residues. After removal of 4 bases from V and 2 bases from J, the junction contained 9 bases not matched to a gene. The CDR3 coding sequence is TGTGCCAGCAGCCCACGACAGGGTCGGACCTACGAGCAGTACTTC. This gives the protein CASSPRQGRTYEQYF.

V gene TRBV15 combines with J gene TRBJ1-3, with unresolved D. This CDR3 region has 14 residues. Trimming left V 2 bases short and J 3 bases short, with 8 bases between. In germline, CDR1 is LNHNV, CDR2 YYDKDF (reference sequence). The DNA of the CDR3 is TGTGCCACCAGCAGAAAGCGGCATGGAAACACCATATATTTT. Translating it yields CATSRKRHGNTIYF.

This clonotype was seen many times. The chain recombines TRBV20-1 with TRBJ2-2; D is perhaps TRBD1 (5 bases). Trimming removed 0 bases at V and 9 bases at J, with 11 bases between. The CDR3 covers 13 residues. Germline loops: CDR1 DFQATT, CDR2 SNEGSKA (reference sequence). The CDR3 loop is CSARDKGARELFF. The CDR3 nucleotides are TGCAGTGCTAGAGATAAAGGGGCAAGGGAGCTGTTTTTT.

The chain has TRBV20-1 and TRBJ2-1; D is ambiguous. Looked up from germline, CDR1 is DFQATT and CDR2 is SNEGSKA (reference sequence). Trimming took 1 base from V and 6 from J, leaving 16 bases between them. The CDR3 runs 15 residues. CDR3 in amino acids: CSARGGPGKANEQFF. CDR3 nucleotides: TGCAGTGCTAGAGGAGGCCCCGGTAAAGCCAATGAGCAGTTCTTC.

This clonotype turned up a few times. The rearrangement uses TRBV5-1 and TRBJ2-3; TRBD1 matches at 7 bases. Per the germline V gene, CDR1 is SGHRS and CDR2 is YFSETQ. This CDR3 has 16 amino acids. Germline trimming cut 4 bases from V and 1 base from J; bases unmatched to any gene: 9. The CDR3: CASSPGQVGGTDTQYF. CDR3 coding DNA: TGCGCCAGCAGCCCTGGACAGGTTGGGGGCACAGATACGCAGTATTTT.

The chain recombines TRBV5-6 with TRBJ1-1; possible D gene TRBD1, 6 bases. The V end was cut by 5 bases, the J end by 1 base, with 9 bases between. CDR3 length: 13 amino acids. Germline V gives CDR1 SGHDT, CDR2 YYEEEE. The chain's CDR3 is CASSWTANTEAFF. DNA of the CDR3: TGTGCCAGCAGTTGGACAGCGAACACTGAAGCTTTCTTT.

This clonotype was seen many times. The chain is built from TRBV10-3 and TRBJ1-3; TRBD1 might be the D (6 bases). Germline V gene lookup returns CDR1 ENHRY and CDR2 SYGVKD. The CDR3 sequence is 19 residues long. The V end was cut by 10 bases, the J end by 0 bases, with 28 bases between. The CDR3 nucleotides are TGTGCCACCGGAGATCCGACGTTCGCAGGGGCCCACTCTGGAAACACCATATATTTT. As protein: CATGDPTFAGAHSGNTIYF.

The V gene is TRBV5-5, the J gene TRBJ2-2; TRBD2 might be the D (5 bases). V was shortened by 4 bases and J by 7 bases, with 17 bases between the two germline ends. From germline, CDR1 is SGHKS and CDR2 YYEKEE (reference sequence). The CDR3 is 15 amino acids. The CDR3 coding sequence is TGTGCCAGCAGCGTTCCCTGGGAAGGGAGCGGGGAGCTGTTTTTT. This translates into CASSVPWEGSGELFF.

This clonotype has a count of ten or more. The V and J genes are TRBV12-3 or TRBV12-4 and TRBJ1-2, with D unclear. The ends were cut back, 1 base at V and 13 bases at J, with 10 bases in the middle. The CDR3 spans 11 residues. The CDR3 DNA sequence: TGTGCCAGCAGTTTAGTCCCTGGATCCACCTTC. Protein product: CASSLVPGSTF.

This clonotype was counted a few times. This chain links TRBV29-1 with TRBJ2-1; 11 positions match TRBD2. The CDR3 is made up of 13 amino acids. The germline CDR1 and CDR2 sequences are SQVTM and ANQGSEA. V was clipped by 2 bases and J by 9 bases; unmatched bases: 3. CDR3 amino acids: CSVERLAGGEQFF. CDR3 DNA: TGCAGCGTTGAAAGGCTAGCGGGAGGTGAGCAGTTCTTC.

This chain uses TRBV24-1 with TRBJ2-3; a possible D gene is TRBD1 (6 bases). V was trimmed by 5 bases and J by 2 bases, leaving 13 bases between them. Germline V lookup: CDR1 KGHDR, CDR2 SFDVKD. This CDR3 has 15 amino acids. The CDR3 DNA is TGTGCCACCAGTGCACCCAGGGGCTTCACAGATACGCAGTATTTT. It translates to CATSAPRGFTDTQYF.

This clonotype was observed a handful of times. CDR3 amino acids: CASSWRTGTTGELFF. In DNA, the CDR3 is TGTGCCAGCAGTTGGAGGACAGGGACCACCGGGGAGCTGTTTTTT. The chain employs TRBV6-5 and TRBJ2-2, with 8 bases matching TRBD1. The CDR3 covers 15 residues. Losses at the gene ends were 4 bases for V and 4 bases for J; bases not matched to a gene: 5. Germline CDR1 MNHEY, CDR2 SVGAGI.

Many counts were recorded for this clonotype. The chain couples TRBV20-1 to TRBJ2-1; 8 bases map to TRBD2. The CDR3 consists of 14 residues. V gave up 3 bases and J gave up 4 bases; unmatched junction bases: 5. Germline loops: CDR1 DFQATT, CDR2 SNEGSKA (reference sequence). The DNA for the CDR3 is TGCAGTGCTAGCCGGCGGGGGGTTTACAATGAGCAGTTCTTC. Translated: CSASRRGVYNEQFF.

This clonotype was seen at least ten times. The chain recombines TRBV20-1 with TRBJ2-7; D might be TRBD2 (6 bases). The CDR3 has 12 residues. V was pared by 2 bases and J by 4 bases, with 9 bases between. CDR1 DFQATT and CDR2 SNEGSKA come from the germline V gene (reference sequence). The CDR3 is CSARLRGYEQYF. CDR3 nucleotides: TGCAGTGCTAGATTACGGGGGTACGAGCAGTACTTC.

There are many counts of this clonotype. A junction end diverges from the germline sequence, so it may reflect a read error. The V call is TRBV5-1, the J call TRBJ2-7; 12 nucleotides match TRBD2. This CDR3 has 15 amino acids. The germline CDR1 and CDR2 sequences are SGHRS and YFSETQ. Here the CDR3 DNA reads TGTGCCAGCAGTTTCGGACTAGCGGGGACCTACGAGCAGTACTTC. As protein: CASSFGLAGTYEQYF.

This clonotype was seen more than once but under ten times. CDR3: CASSSRGLSTDTQYF. The CDR3 DNA is TGTGCCAGCAGTTCCCGGGGGCTAAGCACAGATACGCAGTATTTT. V and J are TRBV12-3 or TRBV12-4 and TRBJ2-3; the D gene could be TRBD1 or TRBD2 (6 bases each). V lost 4 bases to trimming and J lost 0 bases, with 11 bases between them. There are 15 residues in the CDR3.

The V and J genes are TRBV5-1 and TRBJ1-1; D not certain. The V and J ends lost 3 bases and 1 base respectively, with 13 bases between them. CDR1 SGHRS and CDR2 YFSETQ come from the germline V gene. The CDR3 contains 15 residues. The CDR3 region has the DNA TGCGCCAGCAGCTCCCTTAGGAGTGGGAACACTGAAGCTTTCTTT. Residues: CASSSLRSGNTEAFF.

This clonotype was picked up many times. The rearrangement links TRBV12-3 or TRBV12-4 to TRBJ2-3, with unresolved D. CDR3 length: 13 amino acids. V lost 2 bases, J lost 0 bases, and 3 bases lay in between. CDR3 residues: CASSLWSTDTQYF. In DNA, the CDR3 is TGTGCCAGCAGTTTATGGAGCACAGATACGCAGTATTTT.

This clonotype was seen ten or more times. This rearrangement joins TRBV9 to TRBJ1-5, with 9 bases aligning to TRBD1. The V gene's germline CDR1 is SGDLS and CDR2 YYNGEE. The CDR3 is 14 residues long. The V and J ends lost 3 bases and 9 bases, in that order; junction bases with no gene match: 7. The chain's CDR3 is CASSATGGDPPQHF. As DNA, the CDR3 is TGTGCCAGCAGCGCGACAGGGGGGGATCCGCCCCAGCATTTT.

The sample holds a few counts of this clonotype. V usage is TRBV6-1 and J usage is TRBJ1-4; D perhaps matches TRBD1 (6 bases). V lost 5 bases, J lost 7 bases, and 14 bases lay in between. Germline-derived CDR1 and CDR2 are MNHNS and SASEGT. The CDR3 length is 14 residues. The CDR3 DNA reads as TGTGCCAGCAGTAGGGGGGGGTACGCTGAAAAACTGTTTTTT. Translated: CASSRGGYAEKLFF.

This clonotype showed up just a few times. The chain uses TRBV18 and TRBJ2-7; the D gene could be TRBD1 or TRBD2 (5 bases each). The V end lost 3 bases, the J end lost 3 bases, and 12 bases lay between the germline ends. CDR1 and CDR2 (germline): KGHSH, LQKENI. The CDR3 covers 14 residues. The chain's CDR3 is CASSPPGPNYEQYF. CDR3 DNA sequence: TGTGCCAGCTCACCTCCGGGACCGAACTACGAGCAGTACTTC.

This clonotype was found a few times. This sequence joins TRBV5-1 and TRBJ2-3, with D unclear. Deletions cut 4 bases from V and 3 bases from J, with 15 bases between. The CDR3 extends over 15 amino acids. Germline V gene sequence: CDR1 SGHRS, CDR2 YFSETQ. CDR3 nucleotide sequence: TGCGCCAGCAGCAGCTTGGCAGGTTGGACAGATACGCAGTATTTT. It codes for CASSSLAGWTDTQYF.

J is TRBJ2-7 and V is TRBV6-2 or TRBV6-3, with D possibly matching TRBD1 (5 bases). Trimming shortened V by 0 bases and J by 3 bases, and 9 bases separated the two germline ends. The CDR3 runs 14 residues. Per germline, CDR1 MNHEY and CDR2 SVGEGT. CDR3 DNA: TGTGCCAGCAGTTACTCGAATACAGGCTACGAGCAGTACTTC. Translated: CASSYSNTGYEQYF.